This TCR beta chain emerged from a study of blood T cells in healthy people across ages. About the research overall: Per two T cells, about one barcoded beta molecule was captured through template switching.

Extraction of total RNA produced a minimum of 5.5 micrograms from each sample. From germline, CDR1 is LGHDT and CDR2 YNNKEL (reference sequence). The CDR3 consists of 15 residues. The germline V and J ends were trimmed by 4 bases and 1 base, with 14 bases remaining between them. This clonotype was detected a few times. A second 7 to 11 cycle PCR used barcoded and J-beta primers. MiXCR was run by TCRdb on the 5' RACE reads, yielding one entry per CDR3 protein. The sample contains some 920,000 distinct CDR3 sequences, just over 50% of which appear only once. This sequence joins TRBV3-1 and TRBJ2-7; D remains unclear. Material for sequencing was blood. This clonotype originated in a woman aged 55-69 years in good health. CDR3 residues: CASSRYMDGSYEQYF. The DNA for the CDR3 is TGTGCCAGCAGCCGTTATATGGACGGGTCCTACGAGCAGTACTTC.